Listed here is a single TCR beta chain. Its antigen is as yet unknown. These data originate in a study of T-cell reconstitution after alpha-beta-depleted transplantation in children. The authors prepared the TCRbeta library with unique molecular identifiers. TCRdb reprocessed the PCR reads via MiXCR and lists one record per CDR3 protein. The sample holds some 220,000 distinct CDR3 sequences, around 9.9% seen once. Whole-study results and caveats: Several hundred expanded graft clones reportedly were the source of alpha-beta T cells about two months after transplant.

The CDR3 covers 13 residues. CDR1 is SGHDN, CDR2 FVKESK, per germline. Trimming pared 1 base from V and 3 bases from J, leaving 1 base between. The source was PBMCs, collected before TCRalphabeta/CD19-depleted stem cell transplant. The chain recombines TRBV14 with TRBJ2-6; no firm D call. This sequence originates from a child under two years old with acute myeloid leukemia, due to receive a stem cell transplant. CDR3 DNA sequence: TGTGCCAGCAGCCAAGTTGGGGCCAACGTCCTGACTTTC. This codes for CASSQVGANVLTF. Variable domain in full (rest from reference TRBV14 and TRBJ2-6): EAGVTQFPSHSVIEKGQTVTLRCDPISGHDNLYWYRRVMGKEIKFLLHFVKESKQDESGMPNNRFLAERTGGTYSTLKVQPAELEDSGVYFCASSQVGANVLTFGAGSRLTVL.